These 22 T cell receptor beta chains originate from one sample sequenced in a study of cytomegalovirus exposure and HLA in healthy donors. Some clones are missing from TCRdb's copy, which holds only in-frame ones; the method was immunoSEQ multiplex PCR. Of over 250,000 clones in the sample, roughly 87% were seen once. The sample consisted of PBMCs. These receptors were obtained from a woman aged 25-40 years in good health and CMV-seropositive.

The chain recombines TRBV9 with TRBJ2-7; a possible D gene is TRBD1 (6 bases). V lost 3 bases and J lost 6, with 16 bases in between. The CDR3 totals 14 residues. Germline V CDR1 and CDR2: SGDLS, YYNGEE. This CDR3 is CASSAQGLGGEQYF. CDR3 nucleotide sequence: TGTGCCAGCAGCGCCCAGGGGCTTGGTGGCGAGCAGTACTTC.

This clone was seen once. The chain recombines TRBV25-1 with TRBJ2-7; a possible D gene is TRBD1 (5 bases). CDR1 MGHDK and CDR2 SYGVNS come from the germline V gene. V lost 10 bases to trimming and J lost 4 bases, with 23 bases between them. There are 15 residues in the CDR3. CDR3 protein: CAKRSDSQETYEQYF. DNA of the CDR3: TGTGCCAAGAGATCCGACAGCCAAGAAACTTACGAGCAGTACTTC.

V and J are TRBV29-1 and TRBJ2-3; D possibly corresponds to TRBD2 (5 bases). V shed 3 bases and J shed 6 bases, with 13 bases lying between them. This CDR3 region has 13 residues. The germline CDR1 and CDR2 sequences are SQVTM and ANQGSEA. CDR3 amino acids: CSVEERPLDTQYF. The DNA for the CDR3 is TGCAGCGTTGAGGAGCGGCCGCTGGATACGCAGTATTTT.

V is TRBV7-2 and J is TRBJ2-2; D might be TRBD2 (6 bases). The CDR3 extends over 18 amino acids. V lost 0 bases and J lost 2, with 16 bases in between. Germline-derived CDR1 and CDR2 are SGHTA and FQGNSA. The CDR3: CASSLANIIAVNTGELFF. CDR3 nucleotides: TGTGCCAGCAGCTTAGCGAATATAATAGCGGTTAACACCGGGGAGCTGTTTTTT. Based on the CDR3 plus reference TRBV7-2 and TRBJ2-2, the full variable domain is GAGVSQSPSNKVTEKGKDVELRCDPISGHTALYWYRQSLGQGLEFLIYFQGNSAPDKSGLPSDRFSAERTGGSVSTLTIQRTQQEDSAVYLCASSLANIIAVNTGELFFGEGSRLTVL.

The chain is built from TRBV6-5 and TRBJ2-7, with 14 bases matching TRBD2. The germline V gene has CDR1 MNHEY and CDR2 SVGAGI. V gave up 7 bases and J gave up 7 bases; unmatched junction bases: 6. The CDR3 length is 14 residues. In DNA, the CDR3 is TGTGCCAGCACCACCGGACTAGCGGGGGGAGAGCAGTACTTC. It codes for CASTTGLAGGEQYF.

V and J are TRBV18 and TRBJ1-1; no reliable D call. Germline V gives CDR1 KGHSH, CDR2 LQKENI. V dropped 3 bases and J dropped 0 bases, with 8 bases sitting between them. CDR3 length: 14 amino acids. This CDR3 is CASSPQKMNTEAFF. The CDR3 bases are TGTGCCAGCTCACCCCAGAAGATGAACACTGAAGCTTTCTTT.

This chain links TRBV5-1 with TRBJ2-3; 7 bases agree with TRBD2. Germline CDR1 is SGHRS and CDR2 is YFSETQ. The CDR3 is made up of 12 amino acids. V shed 6 bases and J 6 bases; nucleotides not matched to a gene: 4. This CDR3 is CASTGAGDTQYF. The CDR3 nucleotides are TGCGCCAGCACCGGAGCGGGGGATACGCAGTATTTT.

The genes are TRBV18 and TRBJ2-5; 7 bases fit TRBD1. The V gene's germline CDR1 is KGHSH and CDR2 LQKENI. Losses at the gene ends were 3 bases for V and 5 bases for J; bases not matched to a gene: 6. The CDR3 length is 14 residues. As DNA, the CDR3 is TGTGCCAGCTCACCCTCGACAGGGACGGAGACCCAGTACTTC. This codes for CASSPSTGTETQYF.

The rearrangement links TRBV28 to TRBJ2-4; 9 positions match TRBD2. The length of the CDR3 is 13 residues. CDR1 is MDHEN and CDR2 is SYDVKM in the germline V gene. After removal of 5 bases from V and 7 bases from J, the junction contained 3 bases not matched to a gene. The CDR3 region has the DNA TGTGCCAGCAGTAATAGCGGGAGTAACATTCAGTACTTC. Translating gives CASSNSGSNIQYF.

This chain joins TRBV4-3 and TRBJ2-2; the D gene is possibly TRBD2 (6 bases). The CDR3 contains 14 residues. V was pared by 6 bases and J by 0 bases, with 8 bases between. CDR1 is LGHNA and CDR2 is YSLEER in the germline V gene. The CDR3, as DNA: TGCGCCAGCAGGACGGGGGCGAACACCGGGGAGCTGTTTTTT. Its protein product is CASRTGANTGELFF.

The DNA of the CDR3 is TGTGCCAGCAGCCAGACAGGATACAATGAGCAGTTCTTC. This gives the protein CASSQTGYNEQFF. The gene calls are TRBV9 and TRBJ2-1, with D perhaps TRBD1 (6 bases). Looked up from germline, CDR1 is SGDLS and CDR2 is YYNGEE. This CDR3 has 13 residues. Trimming stripped 4 bases from V and 4 bases from J, with 9 bases between.

The chain uses TRBV5-6 and TRBJ1-5, with a possible D match to TRBD1 (5 bases). CDR1 is SGHDT, CDR2 YYEEEE, per germline. This CDR3 spans 15 amino acids. Deletions cut 4 bases from V and 4 bases from J, with 15 bases between. CDR3 sequence reads: CASSTGGEWNQPQHF. The DNA of the CDR3 is TGTGCCAGCAGCACCGGGGGGGAATGGAATCAGCCCCAGCATTTT.

The chain links TRBV30 to TRBJ1-4, with D perhaps TRBD1 (5 bases). The germline gives CDR1 GTSNPN, CDR2 SVGIG (reference sequence). With 3 bases removed from V and 4 bases from J, the gap between germline ends came to 9 bases. This CDR3 region has 13 residues. The CDR3 loop is CAWRRDLNEKLFF. CDR3 DNA sequence: TGTGCCTGGAGACGGGACCTTAATGAAAAACTGTTTTTT.

V gene TRBV7-9 combines with J gene TRBJ2-1, with 14 bases that match TRBD2. CDR3 size: 15 residues. Germline loops: CDR1 SEHNR, CDR2 FQNEAQ (reference sequence). V shed 4 bases and J 9 bases; nucleotides not matched to a gene: 5. The CDR3, as DNA: TGTGCCAGCAGCTCGGGGACTAGCGGGAGTTTTGAGCAGTTCTTC. Its protein product is CASSSGTSGSFEQFF.

This chain joins TRBV7-3 and TRBJ2-1; D possibly corresponds to TRBD2 (6 bases). Trimming left V 0 bases short and J 6 bases short, with 9 bases between. The CDR3 consists of 14 residues. Per germline, CDR1 SGHTA and CDR2 FQGTGA. As DNA, the CDR3 is TGTGCCAGCAGCTTAACCGGGACTGTCAATGAGCAGTTCTTC. It is translated as CASSLTGTVNEQFF.

The V call is TRBV27, the J call TRBJ2-7; 7 bases agree with TRBD2. Germline trimming cut 8 bases from V and 3 bases from J; bases unmatched to any gene: 13. Germline-derived CDR1 and CDR2 are MNHEY and SMNVEV (reference sequence). This CDR3 has 15 residues. In DNA form, the CDR3 reads TGTGCCAGCGCCCAAGGGCTAGCGGAGGTCTACGAGCAGTACTTC. Protein sequence: CASAQGLAEVYEQYF.

In DNA form, the CDR3 reads TGCGCCAGCAGCTGGTTAGCGGGCTCAGGGAATACGCAGTATTTT. Amino acid sequence: CASSWLAGSGNTQYF. The J gene is TRBJ2-3, the V gene TRBV5-1, with TRBD2 matching 7 bases. V lost 3 bases, J lost 7 bases, and 11 bases stayed unmatched. Germline-derived CDR1 and CDR2 are SGHRS and YFSETQ. The CDR3 extends over 15 amino acids.

This clone was detected a few times. The rearrangement joins TRBV28 to TRBJ2-2; tentatively, D is TRBD1 (5 bases). This CDR3 has 13 amino acids. Looked up from germline, CDR1 is MDHEN and CDR2 is SYDVKM. V lost 5 bases and J lost 1, with 5 bases in between. The CDR3 protein is CASSGQNTGELFF. Written as DNA, the CDR3 is TGTGCCAGCAGTGGACAGAACACCGGGGAGCTGTTTTTT.

The chain has TRBV28 and TRBJ2-5; perhaps TRBD2 as D (6 bases). Germline CDR1 and CDR2: MDHEN and SYDVKM. Trimming left V 6 bases short and J 2 bases short, with 13 bases between. CDR3 length: 14 amino acids. This chain's CDR3 is CASSPRGEQETQYF. DNA of the CDR3: TGTGCCAGCAGCCCCCGCGGGGAGCAAGAGACCCAGTACTTC.

J is TRBJ2-2 and V is TRBV6-5, with D possibly TRBD1 on 5 matching bases. This CDR3 spans 15 amino acids. Trimming left V 6 bases short and J 7 bases short, with 18 bases between. CDR1 and CDR2 from the germline V gene are MNHEY and SVGAGI. CDR3 sequence (DNA): TGTGCCAGCAGCTCGGACACTCGAATGGGCGGGGAGCTGTTTTTT. This encodes CASSSDTRMGGELFF.

The rearrangement uses TRBV11-2 and TRBJ2-7; D is uncertain. Per the germline V gene, CDR1 is SGHAT and CDR2 is FQNNGV. The CDR3 totals 13 residues. Trimming left V 1 base short and J 3 bases short, with 7 bases between. The DNA of the CDR3 is TGTGCCAGCAGCTTAGGGGTCCTCTACGAGCAGTACTTC. Its protein is CASSLGVLYEQYF. Full variable domain (rest looked up from reference TRBV11-2 and TRBJ2-7): EAGVAQSPRYKIIEKRQSVAFWCNPISGHATLYWYQQILGQGPKLLIQFQNNGVVDDSQLPKDRFSAERLKGVDSTLKIQPAKLEDSAVYLCASSLGVLYEQYFGPGTRLTVT.

The CDR3: CASHGLAGLETQYF. CDR3 nucleotides: TGTGCCAGCCACGGACTAGCGGGTCTCGAGACCCAGTACTTC. V usage is TRBV6-5 and J usage is TRBJ2-5; 11 bases map to TRBD2. The CDR3 has 14 amino acids. CDR1 and CDR2 (germline): MNHEY, SVGAGI. V trimming: 8 bases; J trimming: 5 bases; junction bases outside the gene matches: 7.